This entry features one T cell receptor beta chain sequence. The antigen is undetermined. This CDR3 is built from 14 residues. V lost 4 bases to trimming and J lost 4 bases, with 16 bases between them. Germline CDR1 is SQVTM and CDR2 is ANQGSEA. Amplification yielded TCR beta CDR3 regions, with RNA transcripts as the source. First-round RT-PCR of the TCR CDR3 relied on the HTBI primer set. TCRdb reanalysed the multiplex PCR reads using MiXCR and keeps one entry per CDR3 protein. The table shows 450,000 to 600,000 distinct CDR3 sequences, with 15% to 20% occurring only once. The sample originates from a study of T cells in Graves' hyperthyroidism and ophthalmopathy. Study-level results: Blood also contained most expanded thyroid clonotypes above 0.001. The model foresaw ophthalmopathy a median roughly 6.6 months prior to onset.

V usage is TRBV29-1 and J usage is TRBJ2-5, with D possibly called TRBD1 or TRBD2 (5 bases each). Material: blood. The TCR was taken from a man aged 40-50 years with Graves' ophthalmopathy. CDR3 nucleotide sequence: TGCAGCGTTGCCGGGACGGACCCCTCAGAGACCCAGTACTTC. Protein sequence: CSVAGTDPSETQYF.